This T cell receptor beta chain came from a study of blood T cell repertoires in COVID-19 (dated by TCRdb to 2018 to 2020). Study-level background: The collaborator samples originated in the United States, Italy and Spain and spanned the acute and convalescent phases of COVID-19. The dataset comprised deeply sampled blood TCRbeta repertoires from subjects exposed to, actively infected with, or recovered from COVID-19. Samples came from the ongoing ImmuneRACE study (first 160 participants) plus 1,254 subjects from 6 global collaborators. Sample metadata almost always included a de-identified subject ID, COVID-19 status, age in years and sex. The repertoires were released in a freely available public database meant as a resource for research on the immune response to SARS-CoV-2. The prospective study material was composed of cDNA or gDNA derived from T cells, B-cell-depleted T cells, or PBMCs. HLA class I and class II types, where available, came from metadata supplied by the sample provider rather than from assay-based typing. Results and caveats for the whole study, not just this receptor: How much clinical and demographic metadata was included differed by source and by participant, and the metadata was provided uncurated.

TCRbeta CDR3 regions were amplified from genomic DNA by means of the immunoSEQ Assay, a bias-controlled multiplex PCR. Processing in the source paper ran as follows. Nucleated cell counts per sample were estimated from amplification of reference gene primers within the assay. To quantify the absolute abundance of each unique TCRbeta CDR3 rearrangement, sequence reads were collapsed and filtered. For each sample, productive Simpson clonality was calculated by taking the square root of Simpson's diversity index across productive rearrangements. The table was pulled from immuneACCESS by TCRdb, which kept in-frame rearrangements only. Such tables lose some clones; where checked, under half of the loss comes from unresolved V genes, and the rest has no known cause. That table furnishes V, J and clone size, whereas the DNA furnished D and trimming. The sample yields some 380,000 clones; over 75% were counted once. The biggest ten clones account for approximately 2.1% of the sample.

Enrolling through a virtual design, the prospective study's participants ranged in age from about 18 to 89 years and lived across 24 United States geographic areas. In the prospective study, cohorts were assigned on the basis of participant-reported clinical history obtained from a screening survey and a study questionnaire. Each participant in the prospective study had whole blood, serum and a nasopharyngeal or oropharyngeal swab collected by mobile phlebotomists. Over an approximately two-month period, participants in the prospective study had the option of providing additional blood draws and questionnaires. Blood samples from the prospective study were shipped frozen or at room temperature prior to DNA extraction. The sample holds a few counts of this clone. Its antigen specificity is not known. Per-base quality was not reported, and no clone a single base away is much larger than it. The germline V gene yields SGHVS for CDR1 and FQNEAQ for CDR2. Taken from cysteine to phenylalanine, the CDR3 has 15 residues. The sequence is cut down to CDR3 DNA, 45 bases in frame from base 1. The trim is 1 base for V and 4 bases for J, with a gap of 13 bases between the germline ends.

This clonotype was obtained from a woman aged 40 to 50 with acute COVID-19. Here the chain combines TRBV7-8 and TRBJ1-2, with TRBD1 tentatively as D gene (6 bases match). Sequenced sample: PBMCs or T cells enriched from blood (not recorded which). The nucleotide sequence reads TGTGCCAGCAGCTTAGTGCGGGGGCAGCCCTATGGCTACACCTTC. It specifies CASSLVRGQPYGYTF.